The 19 T cell receptor beta chains below all came from one sample that was sequenced in a study of OX40 agonist ivuxolimab in advanced cancers. Generated by immunoSEQ multiplex PCR, the TCRdb table keeps only in-frame clones and is missing some. The table lists 75,000 to 90,000 clones, roughly 92% of them singletons. Sequenced material: CD4+ or CD8+ T cells sorted from blood, taken in a trial of the OX40 agonist ivuxolimab. The source is an adult with an advanced solid tumor such as melanoma, head and neck, liver or kidney cancer.

The chain employs TRBV18 and TRBJ2-5, with 9 bases matching TRBD1. Germline-derived CDR1 and CDR2 are KGHSH and LQKENI. The CDR3 totals 13 residues. Trimming took 8 bases from V and 2 from J; bases not matched to a gene: 3. The CDR3 reads CASLGQGQETQYF. Written as DNA, the CDR3 is TGTGCCAGCCTTGGACAGGGGCAAGAGACCCAGTACTTC.

V gene TRBV27 combines with J gene TRBJ2-7; a possible D gene is TRBD2 (6 bases). V was pared by 3 bases and J by 1 base, with 13 bases between. There are 15 residues in the CDR3. Germline V gives CDR1 MNHEY, CDR2 SMNVEV (reference sequence). CDR3 protein: CASSLAGTGSYEQYF. Written as DNA, the CDR3 is TGTGCCAGCAGTTTGGCCGGGACTGGGTCCTACGAGCAGTACTTC.

This clone was recorded once. The genes are TRBV5-1 and TRBJ2-7; D unclear. CDR3 length: 15 residues. Germline CDR1 is SGHRS and CDR2 is YFSETQ. Trimming stripped 0 bases from V and 0 bases from J, with 10 bases between. CDR3 sequence reads: CASSLDNPSSYEQYF. The CDR3 nucleotides read TGCGCCAGCAGCTTGGATAATCCTAGCTCCTACGAGCAGTACTTC.

The chain couples TRBV5-1 to TRBJ2-3, with D perhaps TRBD1 (5 bases). The germline CDR1 and CDR2 sequences are SGHRS and YFSETQ. V lost 4 bases and J lost 8, with 17 bases in between. The CDR3 runs 14 residues. The CDR3 sequence: CASSGRTIQGTQYF. The CDR3 bases are TGCGCCAGCAGCGGCAGGACGATTCAGGGTACGCAGTATTTT.

The chain has TRBV13 and TRBJ1-1; D is possibly TRBD1 (6 bases). V gave up 3 bases and J gave up 4 bases, with 21 bases separating them. CDR1 and CDR2 (germline): PRHDT, FYEKMQ (reference sequence). This CDR3 region has 17 residues. The CDR3 coding sequence is TGTGCCAGCAGCTTGGGGTTTTTACAGGGCATGGGCACTGAAGCTTTCTTT. This codes for CASSLGFLQGMGTEAFF. Drawing the rest from reference TRBV13 and TRBJ1-1, the complete variable domain is AAGVIQSPRHLIKEKRETATLKCYPIPRHDTVYWYQQGPGQDPQFLISFYEKMQSDKGSIPDRFSAQQFSDYHSELNMSSLELGDSALYFCASSLGFLQGMGTEAFFGQGTRLTVV.

The chain carries TRBV10-3 and TRBJ2-1; the D gene could be TRBD1 or TRBD2 (5 bases each). Between the trimmed V and J ends, which lost 4 bases and 4 bases, there was a span of 11 bases. CDR1 and CDR2 (germline): ENHRY, SYGVKD. CDR3 size: 14 residues. The CDR3 region is CAISGGTIYNEQFF. The CDR3 bases are TGTGCCATCAGTGGAGGGACGATATACAATGAGCAGTTCTTC.

This sequence joins TRBV6-5 and TRBJ2-5; tentatively, D is TRBD2 (5 bases). Trimming shortened V by 2 bases and J by 1 base, and 14 bases separated the two germline ends. The germline V gene has CDR1 MNHEY and CDR2 SVGAGI. The length of the CDR3 is 16 residues. The CDR3 DNA follows: TGTGCCAGCAGTTACGGGGTAGCGACCTCCCAAGAGACCCAGTACTTC. Encoded protein: CASSYGVATSQETQYF.

V gene TRBV6-1 combines with J gene TRBJ1-5; tentative D call: TRBD1 (6 bases). Trimming pared 2 bases from V and 4 bases from J, leaving 12 bases between. The CDR3 covers 15 residues. The germline V gene has CDR1 MNHNS and CDR2 SASEGT. The CDR3 is CASSEQDRVNQPQHF. The CDR3, as DNA: TGTGCCAGCAGTGAACAGGACAGAGTAAATCAGCCCCAGCATTTT.

This clone has a handful of counts. The V call is TRBV5-4, the J call TRBJ1-2; D gene uncertain. Germline CDR1 reads SGHNT; CDR2 reads YYREEE (reference sequence). V was clipped by 6 bases and J by 4 bases, with 13 bases between them. This CDR3 is 13 amino acids long. As DNA, the CDR3 is TGTGCCAGCAATCCGGACGGCAGCTATGGCTACACCTTC. It codes for CASNPDGSYGYTF. Complete variable domain (other parts from reference TRBV5-4 and TRBJ1-2): ETGVTQSPTHLIKTRGQQVTLRCSSQSGHNTVSWYQQALGQGPQFIFQYYREEENGRGNFPPRFSGLQFPNYSSELNVNALELDDSALYLCASNPDGSYGYTFGSGTRLTVV.

Here the CDR3 reads CASSRGALLPRYF. CDR3 in DNA: TGTGCCAGCTCCCGGGGGGCGCTCCTCCCTCGGTACTTC. The gene calls are TRBV6-1 and TRBJ2-4; perhaps TRBD2 as D (7 bases). The V gene lost 8 bases and the J gene lost 15 bases, with 23 bases spanning the gap. The CDR3 has 13 amino acids. CDR1 and CDR2 from the germline V gene are MNHNS and SASEGT.

The V gene is TRBV4-2, the J gene TRBJ1-2; D perhaps matches TRBD1 (5 bases). Germline V gives CDR1 LGHNA, CDR2 YNFKEQ. CDR3 size: 14 residues. Trimming shortened V by 3 bases and J by 8 bases, and 16 bases separated the two germline ends. CDR3 protein: CASSQAQAPSGYTF. Written as DNA, the CDR3 is TGTGCCAGCAGCCAGGCACAGGCGCCGTCGGGCTACACCTTC.

The chain joins TRBV5-4 to TRBJ1-1, with D perhaps matching TRBD1 (5 bases). V lost 3 bases and J 1 base, leaving 7 bases between the germline ends. The CDR3 runs 13 residues. Germline V lookup: CDR1 SGHNT, CDR2 YYREEE (reference sequence). The CDR3 coding sequence is TGTGCCAGCAGCTACGACAGGAACACTGAAGCTTTCTTT. This sequence encodes CASSYDRNTEAFF.

This clone was observed a few times. The CDR3 nucleotides read TGTGCCTGGAGTGGGGGACAGGGGATTGGGACCCAGTACTTC. As protein: CAWSGGQGIGTQYF. The genes are TRBV30 and TRBJ2-5; 10 nucleotides line up with TRBD1. CDR3 length equals 14 residues. CDR1 is GTSNPN and CDR2 is SVGIG in the germline V gene (reference sequence). J was trimmed by 7 bases and V by 1 base; bases with no gene match: 6.

The chain joins TRBV5-8 to TRBJ2-2; 9 bases align to TRBD1. Per germline, CDR1 SGHTS and CDR2 YDEGEE. The length of the CDR3 is 15 residues. Trimming cost V 0 bases and J 3 bases; bases outside gene matches: 0. This CDR3 reads CASSLGTGDTGELFF. The DNA for the CDR3 is TGTGCCAGCAGCTTGGGGACAGGGGACACCGGGGAGCTGTTTTTT.

The CDR3 DNA reads TGTGCCAGCAGCGAAACTAGCGGGGGGGACAATGAGCAGTTCTTC. Translating gives CASSETSGGDNEQFF. The rearrangement links TRBV5-6 to TRBJ2-1; 13 nucleotides match TRBD2. The ends lost 4 bases at V and 5 bases at J; junction bases unmatched: 3. The V gene's germline CDR1 is SGHDT and CDR2 YYEEEE. This CDR3 is built from 15 residues.

This chain uses TRBV10-3 with TRBJ2-5, with D possibly being TRBD1 (6 bases). V was trimmed by 7 bases and J by 1 base, leaving 13 bases between them. The CDR3 contains 14 residues. The germline CDR1 and CDR2 sequences are ENHRY and SYGVKD. CDR3 sequence (DNA): TGTGCCATCAAGGGAAACAGGGCCCAAGAGACCCAGTACTTC. This gives the protein CAIKGNRAQETQYF.

This chain joins TRBV9 and TRBJ2-1; 8 bases are shared with TRBD1. The CDR3 has 18 residues. With 4 bases clipped from V and 0 bases from J, the junction kept 12 bases outside the gene matches. Germline assignment: CDR1 SGDLS and CDR2 YYNGEE. This chain's CDR3 is CASSLSPGGRSSYNEQFF. The CDR3 DNA follows: TGTGCCAGCAGCCTCTCCCCAGGGGGCCGGAGCTCCTACAATGAGCAGTTCTTC.

The chain carries TRBV28 and TRBJ1-1; D not certain. The CDR3 is 13 residues long. Germline values: CDR1 MDHEN, CDR2 SYDVKM. Trimming took 3 bases from V and 5 from J, leaving 10 bases between them. The CDR3 sequence: CASSFTGLTEAFF. CDR3 nucleotide sequence: TGTGCCAGCAGTTTTACGGGGTTGACTGAAGCTTTCTTT.

This clone appeared a single time. The chain has TRBV7-3 and TRBJ1-2; perhaps TRBD1 as D (5 bases). V lost 8 bases and J 3 bases, leaving 19 bases between the germline ends. The CDR3 is 15 residues long. Germline CDR1 reads SGHTA; CDR2 reads FQGTGA. The chain's CDR3 is CASAPESGEYYGYTF. The CDR3 region has the DNA TGTGCCAGCGCTCCCGAATCGGGGGAATACTATGGCTACACCTTC.